These 2 T cell receptor beta chains were sequenced from one sample in a study of cytomegalovirus exposure and HLA in healthy donors (dated by TCRdb to about 2017). Library method: the immunoSEQ multiplex PCR assay. For the multiplex PCR, a mixture combining 60 forward primers for TCR Vbeta segments and 13 reverse primers for TCR Jbeta segments was used. The table was pulled from immuneACCESS by TCRdb, which kept in-frame rearrangements only. Such tables lose some clones; where checked, under half of the loss comes from unresolved V genes, and the rest has no known cause. The sample has 70,000 to 95,000 clones on record, roughly 80% of them singletons. Clones ranked in the top ten supply over 10% of the sample. Material for sequencing was PBMCs. Receptor source: a human donor in good health.

The chain carries TRBV29-1 and TRBJ2-7, with D unclear. The CDR3 runs 13 residues. Germline V gives CDR1 SQVTM, CDR2 ANQGSEA. V lost 5 bases to trimming and J lost 2 bases, with 13 bases between them. CDR3 protein: CSVSLEGPYEQYF. CDR3 in DNA: TGCAGCGTTAGCCTAGAAGGTCCCTACGAGCAGTACTTC.

The genes are TRBV5-6 and TRBJ1-1; 10 nucleotides agree with TRBD1. CDR3 length: 17 residues. J gave up 3 bases and V 4 bases, and 12 bases lay outside the gene matches. Germline CDR1 and CDR2: SGHDT and YYEEEE. The CDR3 loop is CASSTVGQGGYDTEAFF. DNA of the CDR3: TGTGCCAGCAGCACCGTAGGACAGGGGGGATATGACACTGAAGCTTTCTTT.